The clone carrying this TCR beta chain has at least ten counts. The assay was immunoSEQ multiplex PCR, and TCRdb's table has in-frame clones only and misses some. The sample shows tens of thousands of clones, about 82% of them seen only once. The source of the sample is a study of blood T cell repertoires in COVID-19. CDR3 length: 15 residues. Trimming cost V 4 bases and J 1 base; bases outside gene matches: 5. Looked up from germline, CDR1 is SGHDT and CDR2 is YYEEEE. The rearrangement uses TRBV5-6 and TRBJ2-3; 8 bases line up with TRBD1. Sequencing was carried out using peripheral blood. This TCR derives from a woman in her fifties or sixties with acute or convalescent COVID-19. CDR3 sequence reads: CASSARGLGTDTQYF. CDR3 nucleotides: TGTGCCAGCAGCGCCAGGGGGCTGGGCACAGATACGCAGTATTTT.